This TCR beta chain was identified during a study of shared clonotypes between healthy human individuals (dated by TCRdb to 2018 to 2020). At the level of the whole study: A few men and two women, aged 18 to 49 years, made up the cohort. The study deeply sequenced blood TCR repertoires of about 5 healthy adults to estimate repertoire size and the extent of clonotype sharing between individuals. Per donor, leukapheresis produced somewhere between about 0.85 and 10 billion PBMCs. For each donor, CD4 naive and CD4 memory were each run on three plates, CD8 naive on two plates, and CD8 memory on one plate. Different laboratories and diverse techniques were used to prepare libraries and sequence TCR repertoires, to increase sequencing depth and limit assay-specific biases. General study outcomes and caveats: Across a handful of donors, about 5.2% of naive CD4, over 3% of naive CD8, approximately 2.5% of memory CD4, and about 0.4% of memory CD8 clonotypes were shared. Rarefaction of sorted-subset datasets indicated incomplete sequencing despite the large sequencing depth. Naive subsets generally had larger estimated clonotype richness than memory subsets did. Only blood was sampled, and tissue TCR repertoires likely differ from those in blood. Based on pairwise subsampling, the degree of clonotype sharing among donors was expected to be affected by sequencing depth. Higher generation probabilities were observed for clonotypes shared by all four sorted-subset donors than for non-shared clonotypes. Because the study included a small number of donors, the genetic and exposure-history diversity represented was limited.

From a lookup of the germline V gene, CDR1 and CDR2 are SGDLS and YYNGEE. From its cysteine to its phenylalanine, the CDR3 spans 15 amino acids. Only CDR3 DNA is held: 45 bases, read in frame from base 1. At the junction V is shortened by 3 bases and J by 4 bases; bases outside the gene matches: 4. To note about this clone: Its antigen specificity is not known. The input lacks base qualities; no much larger clone sits a single base away.

Donors were healthy HIV-negative adults with no recently reported acute infections or vaccinations. Every donor was a Caucasian adult residing in Nashville, Tennessee, USA. CD4+ T cells were enriched by magnetic negative selection; naive cells were then positively selected on CD45RA, and the negative fraction formed the memory subset. Blood was collected by leukapheresis, and PBMCs were isolated by Ficoll-Histopaque density gradient centrifugation and then cryopreserved in liquid nitrogen vapor phase. Purity and quantity of every magnetically sorted T cell population were checked by analytical flow cytometry. From each sorted fraction, genomic DNA was isolated and quantified by UV absorbance on a Nanodrop 2000c. TCR CDR3 regions were amplified from genomic DNA by multiplex PCR using the deep immunoSEQ assay. Extracted genomic DNA from each cell subset was distributed evenly across all wells of several immunoSEQ 96-well plates, and each plate was treated as a replicate. For sorted subsets, each replicate PCR was loaded with 200 to 250 ng genomic DNA, equivalent to 25,000 to 35,000 T cell genomes. Purified libraries were quantified with a Qubit 3.0 fluorometer, sized on a Bioanalyzer 2100, and re-quantified with the KAPA Library Quantification kit. Each immunoSEQ 96-well plate was sequenced on its own single-read 150-cycle Illumina NextSeq 550 flow cell. Per the original workflow: Because only junctional sequences without quality scores were contained in the immunoSEQ output, filtering matching that applied to full-length reads could not be performed. To assign V/J genes and CDR3, sequences were annotated using PyIR, a Python wrapper for IgBLAST v1.9, with IMGT germline references. Reads were filtered out if the reads had weak V/J assignments (E-value above 1e-6), no CDR3, stop codons, out-of-frame junctions, or ambiguous translated residues. V3J clonotypes were defined as sequences sharing an identical inferred V gene, J gene, and CDR3 amino acid sequence. Percentage overlap between repertoires was computed as shared unique clonotypes divided by the size of the smaller repertoire. Three approaches were used to assess repertoire richness: RTK rarefaction, the Chao1 estimator, and Recon v2.1 estimates of unobserved clonotypes. For all TCRbeta clonotypes obtained by the gDNA method from a handful of donors, generation probabilities were computed with OLGA. The clones in this table, taken by TCRdb from immuneACCESS, are in-frame only. Not every clone is retained; where verified, under half of the shortfall comes from an unresolved V gene, and the cause of the rest is unknown. V and J calls and clone size are copied from that table; D and trimming were computed from the DNA. This sample lists approximately 1,500,000 clones; around 97% were detected once. The top ten constitute over 1% of the sample.

This TCR was sampled from a man in his thirties or forties in good health. The sequenced sample consisted of naive CD4+ T cells sorted from blood. Reading the label with the study, this specimen's cell subset or site is: CD45RA+ positively selected. The chain is assembled from TRBV9 and TRBJ2-1; 10 bases in between match TRBD2. For the CDR3, the sequence is CASSASGGFYNEQFF. The DNA reads TGTGCCAGCAGCGCTAGCGGGGGATTTTACAATGAGCAGTTCTTC.